This TCR beta chain was identified in a study of OX40 agonist ivuxolimab in advanced cancers. Study overall: While on treatment, patients had intravenous ivuxolimab at 0.01 to 10 mg/kg every 2 weeks. Study results and caveats: Averaging showed that CD8+ T cells had more expanded clones than CD4+ did. Antigens targeted by the expanded peripheral T cells were not determined.

A word on this clone: As yet, its antigen is unknown.

Data came from immunoSEQ multiplex PCR; TCRdb stores just in-frame clones and leaves some out. The table has tens of thousands of clones, less than 90% seen once; the top ten hold approximately 16%. The CDR3 has 16 amino acids. The germline gives CDR1 SEHNR, CDR2 FQNEAQ (reference sequence). The ends lost 1 base at V and 5 bases at J; junction bases unmatched: 4. The receptor was derived from an adult with an advanced solid tumor such as melanoma, head and neck, liver or kidney cancer. The sample in question was CD4+ or CD8+ T cells sorted from blood, obtained in a trial of the OX40 agonist ivuxolimab. The chain uses TRBV7-9 and TRBJ2-7; 14 nucleotides agree with TRBD2. The CDR3 spells CASSLERTSGRNEQYF. The CDR3 coding sequence is TGTGCCAGCAGCTTAGAGCGGACTAGCGGGAGGAACGAGCAGTACTTC.